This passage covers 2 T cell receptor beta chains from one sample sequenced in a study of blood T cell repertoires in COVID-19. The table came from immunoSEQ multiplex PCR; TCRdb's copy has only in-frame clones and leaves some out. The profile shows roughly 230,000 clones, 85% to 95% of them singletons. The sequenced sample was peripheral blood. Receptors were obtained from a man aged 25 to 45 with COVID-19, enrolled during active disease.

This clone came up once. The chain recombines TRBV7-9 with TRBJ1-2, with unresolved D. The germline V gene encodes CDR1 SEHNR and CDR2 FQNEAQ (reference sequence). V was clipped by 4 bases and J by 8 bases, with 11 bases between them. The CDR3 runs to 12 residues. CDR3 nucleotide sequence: TGTGCCAGCAGCTCCCAACGTGAGGGCTACACCTTC. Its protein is CASSSQREGYTF.

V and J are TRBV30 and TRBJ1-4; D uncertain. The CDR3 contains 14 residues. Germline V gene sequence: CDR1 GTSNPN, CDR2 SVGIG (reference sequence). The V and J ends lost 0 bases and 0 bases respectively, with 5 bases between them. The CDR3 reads CAWSVQPTNEKLFF. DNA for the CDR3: TGTGCCTGGAGTGTACAACCAACTAATGAAAAACTGTTTTTT.